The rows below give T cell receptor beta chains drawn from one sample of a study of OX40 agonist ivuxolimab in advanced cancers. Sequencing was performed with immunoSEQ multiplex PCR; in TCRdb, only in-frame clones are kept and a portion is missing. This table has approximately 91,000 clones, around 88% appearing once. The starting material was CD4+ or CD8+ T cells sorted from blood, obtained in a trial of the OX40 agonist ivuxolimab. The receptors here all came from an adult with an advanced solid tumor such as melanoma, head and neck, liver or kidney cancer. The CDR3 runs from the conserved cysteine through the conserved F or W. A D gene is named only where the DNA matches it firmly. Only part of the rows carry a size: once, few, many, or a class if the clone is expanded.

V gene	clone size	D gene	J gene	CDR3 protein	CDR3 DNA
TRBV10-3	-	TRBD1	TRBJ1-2	CAISDFTGGAYGYTF	TGTGCCATCAGTGACTTTACAGGGGGCGCCTATGGCTACACCTTC
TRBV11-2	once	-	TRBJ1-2	CASSLNLYGYTF	TGTGCCAGCAGCCTGAATCTGTATGGCTACACCTTC
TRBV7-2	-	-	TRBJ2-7	CASSLYKVTYEQYF	TGTGCCAGCAGCTTATATAAGGTGACCTACGAGCAGTACTTC
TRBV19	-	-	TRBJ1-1	CASSSRAGPGNTEAFF	TGTGCCAGTAGTAGCAGAGCAGGCCCGGGCAATACTGAAGCTTTCTTT
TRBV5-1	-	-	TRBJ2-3	CASTPMGRGGTDTQYF	TGCGCCAGCACCCCGATGGGGCGAGGAGGCACAGATACGCAGTATTTT
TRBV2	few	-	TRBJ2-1	CASYRGLLNNEQFF	TGTGCCAGCTACCGAGGACTACTGAACAATGAGCAGTTCTTC
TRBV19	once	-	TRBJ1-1	CASKGRYTEAFF	TGTGCCAGTAAAGGTCGGTACACTGAAGCTTTCTTT
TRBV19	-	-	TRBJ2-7	CASSIDLTYEQYF	TGTGCCAGTAGTATAGACTTAACTTACGAGCAGTACTTC
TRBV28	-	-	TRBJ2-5	CASSLGALGGAQETQYF	TGTGCCAGCAGTTTAGGGGCCCTGGGGGGGGCCCAAGAGACCCAGTACTTC
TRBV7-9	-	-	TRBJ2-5	CASSPGGGVETQYF	TGTGCCAGCAGCCCAGGAGGGGGGGTGGAGACCCAGTACTTC
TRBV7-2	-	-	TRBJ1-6	CASSSGAGDWSPLHF	TGTGCCAGCAGCTCAGGGGCCGGGGACTGGTCACCCCTCCACTTT
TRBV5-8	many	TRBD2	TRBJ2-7	CASSLPSGDTYEQYF	TGTGCCAGCAGCTTGCCTAGCGGGGACACCTACGAGCAGTACTTC
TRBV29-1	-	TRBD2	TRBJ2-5	CSVDTGGKTQYF	TGCAGCGTTGACACGGGGGGGAAGACCCAGTACTTC
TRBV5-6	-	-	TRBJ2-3	CASSLTVTADTQYF	TGTGCCAGCAGCTTGACAGTTACAGCAGATACGCAGTATTTT
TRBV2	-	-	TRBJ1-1	CASSERSPQAFF	TGTGCCAGCAGTGAAAGATCCCCCCAAGCTTTCTTT
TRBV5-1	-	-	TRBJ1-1	CASSLEGGNTEAFF	TGCGCCAGCAGCTTGGAAGGGGGGAACACTGAAGCTTTCTTT
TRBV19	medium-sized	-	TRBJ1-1	CASRRPLRDTEAFF	TGTGCCAGTAGGCGACCACTGAGGGACACTGAAGCTTTCTTT
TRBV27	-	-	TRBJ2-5	CASSAGHGETQYF	TGTGCCAGCAGCGCGGGACATGGGGAGACCCAGTACTTC
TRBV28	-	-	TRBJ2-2	CASSFTQPAGELFF	TGTGCCAGCAGTTTTACACAGCCCGCCGGGGAGCTGTTTTTT
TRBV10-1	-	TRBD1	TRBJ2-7	CASSDSGRGTVEQYF	TGCGCCAGCAGTGATTCAGGCAGGGGGACGGTCGAGCAGTACTTC
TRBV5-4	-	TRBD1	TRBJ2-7	CASAPGTDPYEQYF	TGTGCCAGCGCCCCCGGGACAGACCCCTACGAGCAGTACTTC
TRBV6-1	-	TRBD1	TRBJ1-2	CASRTGDGYTF	TGTGCCAGCAGGACAGGGGATGGCTACACCTTC
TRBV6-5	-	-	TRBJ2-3	CASSSRTPQDTQYF	TGTGCCAGCAGTTCGAGGACCCCCCAAGATACGCAGTATTTT